This TCR beta chain is from a study of blood T cell repertoires in COVID-19. Generated by immunoSEQ multiplex PCR, the TCRdb table keeps only in-frame clones and is missing some. There are under 250,000 clones in the sample; around 80% occur only once, and less than 6.5% lies in the top ten. V was pared by 0 bases and J by 7 bases, with 7 bases of the junction left unmatched. Germline V gene lookup returns CDR1 MNHNY and CDR2 SVGAGI (reference sequence). The CDR3 has 16 residues. The chain recombines TRBV6-6 with TRBJ2-7, with 12 bases lining up with TRBD1. This receptor was taken from a woman in her fifties or sixties who had recovered from COVID-19. The sequenced material came from peripheral blood. The CDR3 DNA sequence: TGTGCCAGCAGTTACTCGGTGGGACAGGGGGCTCGGGAGCAGTACTTC. Protein: CASSYSVGQGAREQYF.